These 9 T cell receptor beta chains share one sample of origin, sequenced in a study of cytomegalovirus exposure and HLA in healthy donors. Assay: immunoSEQ multiplex PCR; the TCRdb copy retains only in-frame clones and omits some. The top ten hold less than 1.5% of the sample, which has more than 90,000 clones, approximately 95% seen once. Sequences were obtained from PBMCs. The receptor source for this set is a woman between 25 and 40 years old in good health and CMV-seropositive.

The CDR3, as DNA: TGTGCCAGCAGTGACAAAGGCCCCGGGGAGACCCAGTACTTC. Protein: CASSDKGPGETQYF. V gene TRBV2 combines with J gene TRBJ2-5, with D unclear. From germline, CDR1 is SNHLY and CDR2 FYNNEI. This CDR3 has 14 residues. The germline V and J ends were trimmed by 3 bases and 5 bases, with 13 bases remaining between them.

V gene TRBV5-6 combines with J gene TRBJ2-1, with TRBD1 matching over 9 bases. This CDR3 region has 14 residues. The V gene's germline CDR1 is SGHDT and CDR2 YYEEEE. Trimming cost V 2 bases and J 5 bases; bases outside gene matches: 2. The CDR3 reads CASSFGTGNNEQFF. CDR3 DNA sequence: TGTGCCAGCAGCTTCGGGACAGGGAACAATGAGCAGTTCTTC.

This clone was seen only once. V and J are TRBV14 and TRBJ2-7, with D perhaps matching TRBD2 (5 bases). Germline V lookup: CDR1 SGHDN, CDR2 FVKESK. The CDR3 sequence is 15 residues long. V shed 2 bases and J shed 7 bases, with 18 bases lying between them. The CDR3 nucleotides read TGTGCCAGCAGCCAATGGTTACAGCCCAGAGGGGAGCAGTACTTC. This sequence encodes CASSQWLQPRGEQYF.

Notes on this clone: An end of the junction does not agree with germline; a read error may underlie this. The J gene is TRBJ1-1, the V gene TRBV4-1; D is undetermined. In germline, CDR1 is MGHRA, CDR2 YSYEKL. The CDR3 loop spans 16 amino acids. In DNA, the CDR3 is TGCGCCAGCAGCAAAGATTCGCAGCTAGGGAACACTGAAGCTTTCTTT. As protein: CASSKDSQLGNTEAFF.

The CDR3 here is CASSSMTSSYEQYF. DNA for the CDR3: TGCGCCAGCAGCTCCATGACTAGCTCCTACGAGCAGTACTTC. The genes are TRBV5-1 and TRBJ2-7; D is possibly TRBD2 (6 bases). V dropped 3 bases and J dropped 0 bases, with 10 bases sitting between them. This CDR3 spans 14 amino acids. CDR1 is SGHRS and CDR2 is YFSETQ in the germline V gene.

The chain recombines TRBV19 with TRBJ2-1, with a possible D match to TRBD1 (5 bases). Looked up from germline, CDR1 is LNHDA and CDR2 is SQIVND (reference sequence). The CDR3 is made up of 14 amino acids. V lost 5 bases to trimming and J lost 6 bases, with 14 bases between them. The CDR3 DNA follows: TGTGCCAGTAGTCCCGAAGACAGCCCCAATGAGCAGTTCTTC. This encodes CASSPEDSPNEQFF.

The chain links TRBV5-1 to TRBJ1-4; 9 bases are a match to TRBD1. CDR3 size: 15 residues. V trimming: 4 bases; J trimming: 7 bases; junction bases outside the gene matches: 8. CDR1 and CDR2 (germline): SGHRS, YFSETQ. The CDR3 protein is CASSNGTGRSEKLFF. The DNA for the CDR3 is TGCGCCAGCAGCAACGGGACAGGGAGGAGTGAAAAACTGTTTTTT. The full variable domain, completed using reference TRBV5-1 and TRBJ1-4, is KAGVTQTPRYLIKTRGQQVTLSCSPISGHRSVSWYQQTPGQGLQFLFEYFSETQRNKGNFPGRFSGRQFSNSRSEMNVSTLELGDSALYLCASSNGTGRSEKLFFGSGTQLSVL.

The chain is built from TRBV2 and TRBJ2-3; weak D call: TRBD1 (6 bases). Germline loops: CDR1 SNHLY, CDR2 FYNNEI. CDR3 size: 12 residues. The V end lost 5 bases, the J end lost 4 bases, and 7 bases lay between the germline ends. CDR3 nucleotide sequence: TGTGCCAGCAGTCCAGGGGCAGATACGCAGTATTTT. It codes for CASSPGADTQYF.

This clone was picked up a small number of times. The chain is built from TRBV7-6 and TRBJ2-5; TRBD1 aligns across 9 bases. Per the germline V gene, CDR1 is SGHVS and CDR2 is FNYEAQ. V shed 5 bases, J shed 5 bases, and the junction held 6 bases outside the gene matches. This CDR3 has 14 residues. The CDR3 reads CASSRTGGGETQYF. Written as DNA, the CDR3 is TGTGCCAGCAGCCGCACAGGGGGCGGTGAGACCCAGTACTTC.